The T cell receptor (beta chain) under discussion was sequenced for a study of T cells in Graves' hyperthyroidism and ophthalmopathy (dated by TCRdb to between 2019 and 2020). As for the study more broadly: Peripheral blood was sampled at the time of initial diagnosis, prior to any treatment. TCR V-J signatures able to tell the groups apart were searched for in a discovery cohort of more than 90 patients, of whom approximately 40 had Graves' ophthalmopathy and some 60 had stable Graves' hyperthyroidism. Whether ophthalmopathy could be predicted prospectively was tested in an independent validation cohort made up of 18 hyperthyroidism patients plus 17 patients who later progressed to ophthalmopathy. The 90 or so discovery patients were randomly split 7:3 into training and test sets. In addition, the study compared T-cell repertoires in thyroid tissue and in blood from 6 or 7 Graves' hyperthyroidism patients. Following sampling, methimazole starting at 30 mg daily was given to hyperthyroidism patients, and high-dose intravenous methylprednisolone was given to ophthalmopathy patients. The paper reports TCR Vbeta CDR3 sequencing of roughly 140 peripheral blood samples: over 40 ophthalmopathy, over 70 hyperthyroidism and around 17 progressor patients. Study-wide findings and limitations: In validation, progression to ophthalmopathy was predicted by the model with 70.59% sensitivity and 72.22% specificity, a median of 6.5 months before onset. Ophthalmopathy was separated from stable hyperthyroidism by a 13 V-J signature model, with around 90% sensitivity and about 84% specificity obtained in cross-validation and 80%/75% obtained in testing. Blood samples also contained most of the expanded thyroid clonotypes (frequency above 0.001), which suggests that blood repertoires may reflect thyroid immune responses. Sample size was not statistically predetermined, and blinding of investigators to group allocation was not performed.

Amplification of TCR beta CDR3 regions was carried out from RNA transcripts. For the first round of RT-PCR on the TCR CDR3, the HTBI primer set was used together with the Qiagen OneStep RT-PCR kit. The libraries were constructed in a second round of multiplex PCR and then size-selected and purified. Paired-end sequencing of the libraries was performed with 100 bp reads on an Illumina HiSeq2000. Per the source publication's procedure: SOAPnuke was used to process the raw data, removing reads that contained adapters or uncalled bases, had a mean Phred below 15, or lacked an exact match to the constant primer or identifier. High-quality paired reads were merged with COPE v1.2.5, and unique nucleotide sequences were defined as clonotypes. MiTCR v1.1 was used to align clonotypes to the IMGT TRBV, TRBD and TRBJ reference segments. Analysis was restricted to V-J combinations with a frequency above 0.0001, which covered about 99% of repertoires. A TCS score was defined as the ratio of F50 (clonal expansion) to E x V (chaos), with BLOSUM62-based TCRdist applied between CDR3 peptides within each V-J. Welch's t-statistics and random forest reduced roughly 540 V-J features to roughly 13, which were used in a naive Bayes classifier (R e1071). TCRdb reworked the public reads: Q25 trimming with fastp, MiXCR clone assembly, productive beta chains retained. Each CDR3 protein appears once, grouped with its most common genes and DNA. The V and J calls and clone size come from TCRdb's table, not from the authors' own analysis. The table for this sample lists roughly 570,000 distinct CDR3 sequences; approximately 14% of them were counted only once. The leading ten clones occupy less than 9.5% of the sample.

The germline V gene provides CDR1 MDHEN and CDR2 SYDVKM. Trimmed from V: 5 bases; trimmed from J: 5 bases; junction bases lacking a gene match: 9. The CDR3, from cysteine to phenylalanine, totals 14 residues. Only the CDR3 portion is preserved as DNA: 42 bases, with reading frame beginning at the first base. This clonotype has a count of ten or more. It lacks a known antigen. Base quality data are lacking; no much larger clone is found one base away. Stable Graves' hyperthyroidism was defined as the absence of progression to ophthalmopathy over 18 months of follow-up. Hyperthyroidism patients were newly diagnosed, with disease duration under 2 months, and aged 18 to 65 years. Exclusion was applied to patients with uncontrolled infections, other autoimmune diseases, pregnancy or lactation. Diagnoses were established on the basis of clinical symptoms, serum thyroxine and TRAb, thyroid ultrasound, and orbital computed tomography. PBMCs were isolated from about 9 ml of fresh peripheral blood by Ficoll-Paque density gradient centrifugation. Trizol reagent was used to extract total RNA, and RNA quality was then checked on an Agilent 2100 Bioanalyzer.

The specimen was blood. The rearranged segments are TRBV28 and TRBJ2-7, and 7 junctional nucleotides match TRBD1. This TCR came from a young woman with Graves' hyperthyroidism. The CDR3 region: CASSLIDRDHEQYF. In nucleotides, the sequence is TGTGCCAGCAGTCTGATTGACAGGGACCACGAGCAGTACTTC.